The clone carrying this T cell receptor (beta chain) has only one observation. Random hexamers served to reverse transcribe roughly 0.45 to 1 ug RNA. MiXCR, applied by TCRdb to the immunoSEQ multiplex PCR reads, yields one record per CDR3 protein. The sample yields just over 300,000 distinct CDR3 sequences, around 92% seen once. The data originate from a study of CD8 T cells in Susac syndrome. The germline gives CDR1 LNHDA, CDR2 SQIVND (reference sequence). The CDR3 length is 13 residues. With V trimmed by 4 bases and J by 7 bases, 6 bases remained unmatched. The V gene is TRBV19, the J gene TRBJ2-5, with 7 bases identical to TRBD2. This sequence originates from a human donor with multiple sclerosis. Material for sequencing was CD4+ T cells from PBMCs. CDR3 DNA: TGTGCCAGTAGTAAGCAGACGGGGGGGACCCAGTACTTC. Protein product: CASSKQTGGTQYF.